The 14 T cell receptor beta chains reported below all come from one sample, sequenced in a study of blood T cell repertoires in COVID-19 (dated by TCRdb to 2018 to 2021). Receptors were amplified or captured by the immunoSEQ multiplex PCR assay. What TCRdb holds here is the immuneACCESS table cut down to in-frame rearrangements. Part of the clones is not present; checked against another copy, under half of the missing clones reflect an unresolved V gene, and the others are unexplained. The sample table contains 360,000 or so clones; only one count was recorded for about nine tenths of them. Of the sample, over 0.9% falls within the top ten clones. The material sequenced was PBMCs or T cells enriched from blood (not recorded which). These receptors came from a young woman who had been exposed to COVID-19.

The CDR3 DNA reads TGTGCCAGCAGTTTATTGGCAGGGGGCTCGCTAGGAAACACCATATATTTT. This encodes CASSLLAGGSLGNTIYF. The rearrangement uses TRBV28 and TRBJ1-3; TRBD1 matches 8 bases. The CDR3 is 17 residues long. The V segment lost 1 base and the J segment 4 bases; nucleotides outside the gene matches: 9. Germline assignment: CDR1 MDHEN and CDR2 SYDVKM. Complete variable domain (other parts from reference TRBV28 and TRBJ1-3): DVKVTQSSRYLVKRTGEKVFLECVQDMDHENMFWYRQDPGLGLRLIYFSYDVKMKEKGDIPEGYSVSREKKERFSLILESASTNQTSMYLCASSLLAGGSLGNTIYFGEGSWLTVV.

This sequence joins TRBV24-1 and TRBJ2-5, with a possible D match to TRBD1 (6 bases). V dropped 4 bases and J dropped 1 base, with 12 bases sitting between them. The CDR3 is made up of 15 amino acids. Germline V CDR1 and CDR2: KGHDR, SFDVKD. In nucleotides, the CDR3 is TGTGCCACCAGTGACCTGACAGGATCCCAAGAGACCCAGTACTTC. It yields the protein CATSDLTGSQETQYF.

This clone has only one observation. V usage is TRBV6-5 and J usage is TRBJ2-7; 10 bases agree with TRBD2. CDR1 and CDR2 (germline): MNHEY, SVGAGI. The CDR3 length is 15 residues. V was clipped by 6 bases and J by 3 bases; unmatched bases: 8. As DNA, the CDR3 is TGTGCCAGCAGAACCCCTAGCGGGAGCAGCTACGAGCAGTACTTC. Protein product: CASRTPSGSSYEQYF.

This chain joins TRBV24-1 and TRBJ2-7; 7 bases are a match to TRBD1. Germline V gives CDR1 KGHDR, CDR2 SFDVKD. Germline trimming cut 4 bases from V and 9 bases from J; bases unmatched to any gene: 5. CDR3 length: 12 residues. CDR3 amino acids: CATSEQGHGQYF. CDR3 DNA: TGTGCCACCAGTGAACAGGGGCATGGGCAGTACTTC.

In its sample, this clone was seen a few times. The DNA of the CDR3 is TGTGCCAGCTCACCCAGGGCTGCTGTGAACACTGAAGCTTTCTTT. Translated, it gives CASSPRAAVNTEAFF. This chain connects TRBV18 to TRBJ1-1; possibly TRBD1 for D (5 bases). Germline-derived CDR1 and CDR2 are KGHSH and LQKENI. Trimming stripped 3 bases from V and 0 bases from J, with 11 bases between. The CDR3 is made up of 15 amino acids.

This chain links TRBV29-1 with TRBJ1-1; the D is unclear. Germline values: CDR1 SQVTM, CDR2 ANQGSEA. This CDR3 has 13 residues. Trimming shortened V by 7 bases and J by 1 base, and 13 bases separated the two germline ends. The CDR3 region has the DNA TGCAGCGCCGCGCAAGTTAGGAACACTGAAGCTTTCTTT. Translating gives CSAAQVRNTEAFF.

The chain's CDR3 is CASSPPGNSRPYF. The CDR3 bases are TGTGCCAGCAGCCCCCCGGGTAACTCCCGACCTTACTTC. The chain recombines TRBV28 with TRBJ2-7; no firm D call. The V and J ends lost 6 bases and 13 bases respectively, with 22 bases between them. Per the germline V gene, CDR1 is MDHEN and CDR2 is SYDVKM. The CDR3 totals 13 residues.

This rearrangement joins TRBV9 to TRBJ2-1; tentative D call: TRBD2 (6 bases). Germline V gene sequence: CDR1 SGDLS, CDR2 YYNGEE. This CDR3 has 17 amino acids. Trimming removed 4 bases at V and 8 bases at J, with 25 bases between. CDR3 sequence: CASSTPVGGRRGDEQFF. The CDR3 nucleotides are TGTGCCAGCAGCACCCCAGTGGGGGGACGTAGGGGAGATGAGCAGTTCTTC.

The rearrangement uses TRBV29-1 and TRBJ1-2, with TRBD1 matching over 12 bases. V trimming: 4 bases; J trimming: 7 bases; junction bases outside the gene matches: 4. Per the germline V gene, CDR1 is SQVTM and CDR2 is ANQGSEA. The CDR3 runs to 13 residues. The CDR3: CSVGGQGAGGYTF. CDR3 bases: TGCAGCGTTGGGGGACAGGGGGCGGGTGGCTACACCTTC. Variable domain in full (rest from reference TRBV29-1 and TRBJ1-2): SAVISQKPSRDICQRGTSLTIQCQVDSQVTMMFWYRQQPGQSLTLIATANQGSEATYESGFVIDKFPISRPNLTFSTLTVSNMSPEDSSIYLCSVGGQGAGGYTFGSGTRLTVV.

The chain recombines TRBV4-2 with TRBJ1-1; a possible D gene is TRBD1 (6 bases). Germline-derived CDR1 and CDR2 are LGHNA and YNFKEQ. Trimming pared 1 base from V and 8 bases from J, leaving 11 bases between. The CDR3 has 13 amino acids. Here the CDR3 reads CASSQGGGAEAFF. CDR3 in DNA: TGTGCCAGCAGCCAAGGGGGGGGCGCGGAAGCTTTCTTT.

This clone occurred a few times. The J gene is TRBJ2-2, the V gene TRBV6-5; a weak D match, TRBD1 (5 bases). The CDR3 is made up of 15 amino acids. V dropped 4 bases and J dropped 6 bases, with 15 bases sitting between them. CDR1 is MNHEY and CDR2 is SVGAGI in the germline V gene. Here the CDR3 DNA reads TGTGCCAGCAGTTTATTGGCAGGGTTATCCGGGGAGCTGTTTTTT. Translation gives CASSLLAGLSGELFF.

This chain uses TRBV11-3 with TRBJ2-1, with D unresolved. V was clipped by 4 bases and J by 5 bases, with 12 bases between them. Germline V gene lookup returns CDR1 SGHNT and CDR2 YENEEA. The CDR3 runs to 14 residues. CDR3 sequence reads: CASSSPRKHNEQFF. CDR3 DNA: TGTGCCAGCAGCTCCCCGCGGAAACACAATGAGCAGTTCTTC.

The chain has TRBV4-1 and TRBJ2-7, with D possibly matching TRBD2 (6 bases). V lost 4 bases and J lost 5, with 12 bases in between. This CDR3 has 13 residues. Per the germline V gene, CDR1 is MGHRA and CDR2 is YSYEKL. CDR3 in amino acids: CASSPLEGNEQYF. CDR3 DNA sequence: TGCGCCAGCAGCCCGCTGGAGGGGAACGAGCAGTACTTC.

The V call is TRBV13, the J call TRBJ2-5; 8 bases fit TRBD2. Trimming removed 3 bases from V and 5 bases from J; junction bases left unmatched: 5. Germline CDR1 is PRHDT and CDR2 is FYEKMQ (reference sequence). The CDR3 runs to 14 residues. The CDR3 sequence is CASSFKGGGETQYF. The CDR3 nucleotides read TGTGCCAGCAGCTTTAAGGGCGGGGGGGAGACCCAGTACTTC.